The clone carrying this T cell receptor beta chain was detected only once. TCRdb itself ran the 5' RACE reads through MiXCR, one entry per CDR3 protein. Among about 320,000 distinct CDR3 sequences listed, around an eighth were seen once. These data belong to a study of T-cell memory formation after mild COVID-19. Germline V lookup: CDR1 SGHNT, CDR2 YYREEE (reference sequence). Trimming shortened V by 10 bases and J by 1 base, and 8 bases separated the two germline ends. The CDR3 covers 11 residues. The sequence came from a man between 18 and 29 years old who had mild COVID-19 (a few samples of this study predate the infection). Cell type and time point are not known. This chain connects TRBV5-4 to TRBJ2-5; D is unresolved. Material for sequencing was PBMCs or a T cell subset sorted from them (not recorded which). The CDR3: CAQGSQETQYF. DNA for the CDR3: TGTGCCCAAGGCAGCCAAGAGACCCAGTACTTC.